This T cell receptor (beta chain) stems from a study of T cells in Graves' hyperthyroidism and ophthalmopathy. This CDR3 is built from 14 residues. Trimming at V came to 6 bases and at J to 6 bases, leaving 7 bases not matched to a gene. Germline CDR1 and CDR2: DFQATT and SNEGSKA (reference sequence). This clonotype was counted ten times or more. No antigen is known for it. Notes on the study in general: Stable hyperthyroidism was told apart from ophthalmopathy by a model built on 13 V-J features.

TCR beta CDR3 sequences were amplified from RNA transcripts. The HTBI primer set served for first-round RT-PCR of the TCR CDR3. In TCRdb, the multiplex PCR reads were re-called with MiXCR into one record per CDR3 protein. The sample consists of hundreds of thousands of distinct CDR3 sequences, about 20% of them appearing once. Patients affected by ophthalmopathy presented a Clinical Activity Score of at least 3, a NOSPECS grade of at least 4, and disease duration below 3 months. Diagnostic assessment was based on clinical symptoms, serum thyroxine and TRAb, thyroid ultrasound and orbital computed tomography.

Material for sequencing was blood. This chain joins TRBV20-1 and TRBJ2-1; 11 bases line up with TRBD2. This TCR was sampled from a man aged 35-49 years with Graves' ophthalmopathy. CDR3 region: CSARQLAGANEQFF. In nucleotides, the CDR3 is TGCAGTGCGAGGCAACTAGCGGGAGCCAATGAGCAGTTCTTC.